Sequencing of this T cell receptor (beta chain) was carried out in a study of shared clonotypes between healthy human individuals. Whole-study context: Per donor, CD8 memory used one plate, CD8 naive used two, CD4 memory used three and CD4 naive used three. Study-wide points: Memory subsets generally showed lower estimated richness than naive subsets.

In the source study's methods: ImmunoSEQ only sent back junction sequences with no quality scores, so filtering was done differently. Sequenced by immunoSEQ multiplex PCR; TCRdb stores in-frame clones only, minus some. Clonal size and the V and J genes are those of that table, whereas D and trimming came from the DNA. The profile covers roughly 1,600,000 clones, with roughly 98.5% appearing a single time and 0.36% taken by the ten largest. Points on this clone: No antigen is known for it.

The CDR3 totals 18 residues. Germline CDR1 reads SGHNT; CDR2 reads YYREEE (reference sequence). Unmatched junction bases numbered 14, after V lost 4 bases and J lost 2 bases. This TCR was sampled from a young man in good health. The sample comprised naive CD4+ T cells sorted from blood. This sample's subset: CD45RA+ positively selected. V gene TRBV5-4 combines with J gene TRBJ2-3, with 9 bases fitting TRBD1. Here the CDR3 DNA reads TGTGCCAGCAGCACGGGACAGGGTGCCCCCGCGCACACAGATACGCAGTATTTT. Translation: CASSTGQGAPAHTDTQYF.